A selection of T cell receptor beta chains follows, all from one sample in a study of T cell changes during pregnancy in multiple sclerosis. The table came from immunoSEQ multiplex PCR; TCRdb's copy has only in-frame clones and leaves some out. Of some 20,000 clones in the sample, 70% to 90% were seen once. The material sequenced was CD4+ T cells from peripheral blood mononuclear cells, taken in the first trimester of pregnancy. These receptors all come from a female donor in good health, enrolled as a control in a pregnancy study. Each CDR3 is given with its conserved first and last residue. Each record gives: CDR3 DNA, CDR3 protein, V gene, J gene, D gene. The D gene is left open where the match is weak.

TGTGCCAGCTCACCTGAGAACTACGAGCAGTACTTC	CASSPENYEQYF	TRBV18	TRBJ2-7	.
TGTGCCAGCAGGCCCGGGGAGGATACGCAGTATTTT	CASRPGEDTQYF	TRBV6-1	TRBJ2-3	.
TGTGCCAGCAGTGACAGGGGGCTGAACACTGAAGCTTTCTTT	CASSDRGLNTEAFF	TRBV6-5	TRBJ1-1	TRBD1
TGTGCCAGCAGCTTAATAGCGGGCAGCACAGATACGCAGTATTTT	CASSLIAGSTDTQYF	TRBV7-2	TRBJ2-3	TRBD2
TGTGCCACCGAGTCTGAGGTGGGTTTGGAAGCTTTCTTT	CATESEVGLEAFF	TRBV28	TRBJ1-1	.
TGCGCCAGCAGCCAAGTATGGGCAAATTCCGGGACAGGGGTAGTCGAGCAGTACTTC	CASSQVWANSGTGVVEQYF	TRBV4-1	TRBJ2-7	TRBD1
TGTGCCAGCAGCTTAGCGTGGGACAGGGGGTACAATGAGCAGTTCTTC	CASSLAWDRGYNEQFF	TRBV7-2	TRBJ2-1	TRBD1
TGTGCCAGTAGTTCGATTCGTACGGGACAGGGATTTGGCTACACCTTC	CASSSIRTGQGFGYTF	TRBV19	TRBJ1-2	TRBD1
TGTGCCAGTAGGACAGCGGGAGTCTCCGGGGAGCTGTTTTTT	CASRTAGVSGELFF	TRBV19	TRBJ2-2	TRBD2
TGTGCAAGTCGCTCGACTAGCGGGGGGACCCCCTCCTACAATGAGCAGTTCTTC	CASRSTSGGTPSYNEQFF	TRBV12-2	TRBJ2-1	.
TGTGCCAGCAGCCGACAGGGGGCTAACACTGAAGCTTTCTTT	CASSRQGANTEAFF	TRBV21-1	TRBJ1-1	.